These 12 T cell receptor beta chains were sequenced from one sample in a study of tumor-infiltrating lymphocytes in localized non-small cell lung cancer. Repertoires were generated with immunoSEQ multiplex PCR, while TCRdb's copy carries only in-frame clones and drops some. The repertoire holds over 15,000 clones, roughly four fifths seen once, with approximately 8.6% in the top ten. Sequences were obtained from lung tumor tissue. These receptors all stem from a human donor with non-small cell lung cancer.

The J gene is TRBJ1-5, the V gene TRBV28; the D is unclear. The length of the CDR3 is 16 residues. Germline loops: CDR1 MDHEN, CDR2 SYDVKM. Trimming took 3 bases from V and 0 from J, leaving 12 bases between them. Here the CDR3 DNA reads TGTGCCAGCAGTTTGCGGACCTATAATAGCAATCAGCCCCAGCATTTT. This codes for CASSLRTYNSNQPQHF.

Only a few counts were recorded for this clone. The rearrangement uses TRBV4-1 and TRBJ2-7; TRBD1 agrees at 8 bases. Germline V CDR1 and CDR2: MGHRA, YSYEKL. V shed 0 bases, J shed 2 bases, and the junction held 9 bases outside the gene matches. CDR3 length: 17 amino acids. As DNA, the CDR3 is TGCGCCAGCAGCCAAGAGGAGGACAGGGAGTTCCCCTACGAGCAGTACTTC. Protein product: CASSQEEDREFPYEQYF.

The chain employs TRBV6-5 and TRBJ1-2; D gene unclear. The CDR3 runs to 14 residues. Looked up from germline, CDR1 is MNHEY and CDR2 is SVGAGI. V was shortened by 4 bases and J by 3 bases, with 12 bases between the two germline ends. CDR3 region: CASSSDWEDYGYTF. DNA of the CDR3: TGTGCCAGCAGTTCTGACTGGGAGGACTATGGCTACACCTTC.

This clone was seen a handful of times. The chain combines TRBV4-2 with TRBJ1-2; D gene unclear. V lost 0 bases, J lost 0 bases, and 8 bases lay in between. CDR3 length: 15 amino acids. Germline CDR1 LGHNA, CDR2 YNFKEQ. CDR3 DNA sequence: TGTGCCAGCAGCCAAGATCACGGAACTAACTATGGCTACACCTTC. This gives the protein CASSQDHGTNYGYTF.

The V call is TRBV6-1, the J call TRBJ1-1; 8 nucleotides agree with TRBD1. Trimming cost V 7 bases and J 5 bases; bases outside gene matches: 6. Germline CDR1 is MNHNS and CDR2 is SASEGT. This CDR3 is 13 amino acids long. The CDR3 loop is CASIAGGWTEAFF. DNA of the CDR3: TGTGCCAGCATAGCAGGGGGCTGGACTGAAGCTTTCTTT.

The V gene is TRBV5-1, the J gene TRBJ1-5; 7 bases fit TRBD1. Germline V lookup: CDR1 SGHRS, CDR2 YFSETQ. V trimming: 5 bases; J trimming: 7 bases; junction bases outside the gene matches: 6. The CDR3 has 13 residues. The CDR3 region is CASRAGGYQPQHF. Written as DNA, the CDR3 is TGCGCCAGCAGGGCAGGGGGTTACCAGCCCCAGCATTTT.

This clone has only a few counts. CDR3 loop: CASSYRVGGEAFF. The CDR3 coding sequence is TGTGCCAGTAGTTACAGGGTGGGAGGAGAAGCTTTCTTT. This chain joins TRBV19 and TRBJ1-1; D might be TRBD1 (6 bases). V shed 5 bases and J shed 8 bases, with 15 bases lying between them. The CDR3 totals 13 residues. Germline CDR1 and CDR2: LNHDA and SQIVND (reference sequence).

This clone is medium-sized. V and J are TRBV6-1 and TRBJ1-2; a weak D match, TRBD1 (5 bases). V was pared by 0 bases and J by 8 bases, with 13 bases between. CDR1 is MNHNS, CDR2 SASEGT, per germline. The CDR3 covers 14 residues. The CDR3 loop is CASSEAGGMGGYTF. Written as DNA, the CDR3 is TGTGCCAGCAGTGAAGCGGGGGGAATGGGCGGCTACACCTTC.

This clone was counted only a few times. The chain links TRBV19 to TRBJ2-7; tentatively, D is TRBD1 or TRBD2 (5 bases each). Germline values: CDR1 LNHDA, CDR2 SQIVND (reference sequence). Deletions cut 4 bases from V and 4 bases from J, with 14 bases between. The CDR3 spans 14 residues. CDR3 sequence: CASSTPGRGYEQYF. The CDR3 nucleotides read TGTGCCAGTAGTACTCCGGGACGGGGTTACGAGCAGTACTTC.

This chain joins TRBV19 and TRBJ2-7, with D perhaps TRBD2 (5 bases). Germline CDR1 reads LNHDA; CDR2 reads SQIVND (reference sequence). The CDR3 sequence is 12 residues long. V was shortened by 7 bases and J by 7 bases, with 14 bases between the two germline ends. CDR3: CASKGLGREQYF. As DNA, the CDR3 is TGTGCCAGTAAAGGGTTGGGGAGAGAGCAGTACTTC.

The chain is built from TRBV10-3 and TRBJ1-5, with 8 nucleotides matching TRBD1. Germline-derived CDR1 and CDR2 are ENHRY and SYGVKD. This CDR3 contains 16 residues. The V gene end was trimmed by 2 bases and the J gene end by 7 bases; junction bases not matched to a gene: 10. The CDR3 sequence: CAISESGTGTSQPQHF. The CDR3 region has the DNA TGTGCCATCAGTGAGAGCGGGACAGGTACAAGCCAGCCCCAGCATTTT.

The V and J genes are TRBV7-2 and TRBJ2-2; possibly TRBD1 or TRBD2 for D (5 bases each). The CDR3 length is 16 residues. Trimming stripped 1 base from V and 0 bases from J, with 9 bases between. Germline V lookup: CDR1 SGHTA, CDR2 FQGNSA. DNA of the CDR3: TGTGCCAGCAGCTTAGTTCGGGGCCCGAACACCGGGGAGCTGTTTTTT. Its translation: CASSLVRGPNTGELFF.